The 2 T cell receptor beta chains below come from one sample, sequenced in a study of blood T cell repertoires in COVID-19. Using immunoSEQ multiplex PCR, the repertoire was profiled, and TCRdb retains in-frame clones only, with some absent. Among approximately 220,000 clones listed, 85% to 90% were seen once. The sample taken for sequencing was peripheral blood. The receptors here all came from a man in his forties or fifties with acute or convalescent COVID-19.

The chain employs TRBV28 and TRBJ1-3, with D perhaps matching TRBD1 (6 bases). Deletions cut 6 bases from V and 0 bases from J, with 12 bases between. The CDR3 is 15 amino acids. Germline V gene sequence: CDR1 MDHEN, CDR2 SYDVKM. CDR3 region: CASSPWTASGNTIYF. The CDR3 nucleotides read TGTGCCAGCAGCCCCTGGACAGCCTCTGGAAACACCATATATTTT.

The rearrangement joins TRBV4-1 to TRBJ2-7; D not resolved. The V end was cut by 2 bases, the J end by 6 bases, with 5 bases between. This CDR3 comprises 11 residues. The germline V gene encodes CDR1 MGHRA and CDR2 YSYEKL. The CDR3 DNA reads TGCGCCAGCAGCCAATTTAGCGAGCAGTACTTC. This encodes CASSQFSEQYF.